This T cell receptor beta chain was obtained from a study of T cell repertoires in cytomegalovirus infection. About the study: Based on public TCR beta signatures, there were indications of CMV infection and of a matching HLA type.

This clonotype was detected only a few times. MiXCR, applied by TCRdb to the reads, yields one record per CDR3 protein. There are 680,000 or so distinct CDR3 sequences in the sample; 35% to 45% occur only once, and around 2.8% lies in the top ten. Sequencing was done on a sample of PBMCs. The receptor comes from a human donor in good health (CMV status not recorded). Some clones in this sample may be carry-over from other donors' samples.

The CDR3 nucleotides read TGTGCCAGTAGGGGACAGGGTAATCGGGTGGACGGCTACACCTTC. It encodes CASRGQGNRVDGYTF. This chain uses TRBV19 with TRBJ1-2, with TRBD1 matching 9 bases. The germline V gene encodes CDR1 LNHDA and CDR2 SQIVND (reference sequence). V trimming: 6 bases; J trimming: 8 bases; junction bases outside the gene matches: 13. This CDR3 contains 15 residues.